The present T cell receptor (beta chain) was sequenced within a study of blood T cell repertoires in COVID-19. The protocol was immunoSEQ multiplex PCR, while the TCRdb copy is restricted to in-frame clones and leaves out a portion. The sample includes around 470,000 clones, about 92% of them seen just once. The V gene end was trimmed by 6 bases and the J gene end by 3 bases; junction bases not matched to a gene: 9. CDR1 is MNHNY, CDR2 SVGAGI, per germline (reference sequence). The CDR3 extends over 15 amino acids. The clonotype comes from a man between 18 and 35 years old who had recovered from COVID-19. The source material was PBMCs or T cells enriched from blood (not recorded which). V is TRBV6-6 and J is TRBJ1-2; 8 bases fit TRBD1. CDR3 nucleotides: TGTGCCAGCAGCCCTCCCTCGGACAGGGACTATGGCTACACCTTC. Translation gives CASSPPSDRDYGYTF.